This TCR beta chain comes out of a study of regulatory T cells in long-lasting Graves disease (dated by TCRdb to 2020 to 2023). Background for the entire study: In the newly diagnosed Graves' disease group, patients had been taking antithyroid drugs for less than 3 months. Persistent Graves' disease patients were compared with newly diagnosed Graves' disease patients by peripheral blood TCR sequencing and RNA sequencing. The study was conducted in China and was registered as a clinical trial. A total of about 33 samples underwent TCR sequencing, from around 13 patients with persistent Graves' disease and 20 patients with newly diagnosed Graves' disease. Summary of the overall study and its limitations: TRBV28, TRBJ1-2 and TRBJ2-5 were preferentially used in persistent disease, while TRBV20-1 and TRBJ2-1 were favored in newly diagnosed disease. Persistent Graves' disease patients showed lower TCR Shannon entropy and fewer highly expanded clones than newly diagnosed patients, suggesting clonal expansion. Sequencing and analysis were limited to the TCR beta chain. As a limitation, the authors acknowledged that the small sample size may reduce accuracy. Only peripheral blood was studied, because thyroid tissue, the primary lesion, was inaccessible. A larger number of public clonotypes was shared among persistent patients (fewer than 3,000) than among newly diagnosed patients (roughly 980).

This clonotype was seen many times. Its antigen specificity is not known. Base qualities are missing; no much larger clone stands one base away. This sample's time point label indicates: newly diagnosed GD, antithyroid drugs for less than 3 months. For both TCR sequencing and RNA sequencing, RNA was extracted from PBMCs in TRIzol. Graves' disease was diagnosed according to American Thyroid Association guidelines. The patients came from an endocrinology department in Xi'an, China. Each patient gave approximately 10 milliliters of peripheral blood, collected in an EDTA anticoagulant tube. PBMCs were isolated by Ficoll Paque Plus density gradient separation without further T cell sorting. An Agilent 2100 Bioanalyzer and agarose gel were used to assess RNA quality, and a NanoDrop 2000 was used to measure RNA concentration. V is shortened by 0 bases, J by 4 bases, and the region joining them spans 8 bases. Reading the germline V gene gives CDR1 SGHRS and CDR2 YFSETQ. The CDR3 holds 14 amino acids from the cysteine to the phenylalanine. Just the 42-base CDR3 DNA is kept, in frame starting at base 1.

Libraries came from multiplex PCR. TCRdb names Illumina HiSeq 4000 as the instrument used. To build TCR beta libraries, CDR3 regions were amplified by Arm-PCR using iRepertoire HTBI primers. Before sequencing, the PCR products underwent gel purification. For the original study's pipeline: Gene usage analysis of CDR3 amino acid clonotypes relied on the approximately 60 TRBV and 14 TRBJ segments identified across samples. COPE and FqMerger were used to merge the filtered high-quality paired reads into contigs. BLAST was used to align contigs to IMGT TRBV, TRBD and TRBJ reference genes, and CDR3 was defined according to IMGT. Clonotypes above 0.1% frequency were classified as highly expanded clones. Repertoire diversity was measured by Shannon entropy, and V-J evenness by the Gini coefficient. Public clonotypes were defined as clonotypes shared by more than one individual. TCRdb reprocessed the public reads (quality trimming at Q25 with fastp, clone calling with MiXCR) and kept in-frame beta chains. Here each entry gathers all rows of one CDR3 protein and keeps the most common genes and DNA. The V and J calls follow TCRdb's processing rather than the paper's. Here the sample has under 700,000 distinct CDR3 sequences; about 16% occur a single time. 25% of the sample is in the top ten clones.

These records were also assigned to another study, of T cells in Graves' hyperthyroidism and ophthalmopathy. The second publication reports: A patient counted as having stable Graves' hyperthyroidism if no progression to ophthalmopathy occurred over 18 months of follow-up. The hyperthyroidism patients were between 18 and 65 years old and newly diagnosed, with a disease duration of less than 2 months. The study excluded patients with uncontrolled infections, other autoimmune diseases, pregnancy or lactation. Diagnoses were established on the basis of clinical symptoms, serum thyroxine and TRAb, thyroid ultrasound, and orbital computed tomography. For the first round of RT-PCR on the TCR CDR3, the HTBI primer set was used together with the Qiagen OneStep RT-PCR kit. Most expanded thyroid clonotypes (frequency above 0.001) were also found in blood, which suggests that blood repertoires may mirror thyroid immune responses. A 13 V-J signature model separated ophthalmopathy from stable hyperthyroidism, with around 91% sensitivity and approximately 81% specificity in cross-validation and 80%/75% in testing. In validation, the model predicted progression to ophthalmopathy with approximately 71% sensitivity and less than 75% specificity, a median of about 6 months before onset. A discovery cohort of approximately 100 patients, approximately 44 with Graves' ophthalmopathy and 57 with stable Graves' hyperthyroidism, was used to find distinguishing TCR V-J signatures. Prospective prediction of ophthalmopathy was tested in an independent validation cohort consisting of about 19 hyperthyroidism patients and about 17 patients who later progressed to ophthalmopathy. The 100 or so discovery patients were randomly split 7:3 into training and test sets. In addition, the study compared T-cell repertoires in thyroid tissue and in blood from 6 or 7 Graves' hyperthyroidism patients. Following sampling, methimazole starting at 30 mg daily was given to hyperthyroidism patients, and high-dose intravenous methylprednisolone was given to ophthalmopathy patients. The libraries were constructed in a second round of multiplex PCR and then size-selected and purified. Sequencing of the libraries was done on an Illumina HiSeq2000 using paired-end 100 bp reads. Raw data were processed with SOAPnuke, discarding reads with adapters, uncalled bases, mean Phred below 15, or no exact constant-primer or identifier match. COPE v1.2.5 was used to merge the high-quality paired reads, and each unique nucleotide sequence was defined as a clonotype. Clonotypes were aligned to IMGT TRBV, TRBD and TRBJ reference segments using MiTCR v1.1. Only V-J combinations with frequency above 0.0001, covering 99% to 99.2% of repertoires, were analysed. The TCS score was defined as F50 (clonal expansion) divided by E x V (chaos), with BLOSUM62-based TCRdist calculated between CDR3 peptides within each V-J. Welch's t-statistics and random forest reduced around 550 V-J features to 13, which were used in a naive Bayes classifier (R e1071). Sample size was not statistically predetermined, and investigators were not blinded to group allocation. The paper describes TCR Vbeta CDR3 sequencing of 135 peripheral blood samples, made up of around 41 ophthalmopathy patients, roughly 72 hyperthyroidism patients and roughly 17 progressor patients.

Sequenced material: peripheral blood mononuclear cells (PBMCs), taken at new diagnosis, from a patient treated with antithyroid drugs. The rearrangement joined TRBV5-1 to TRBJ1-5, with no confidently assigned D gene. The source of this sequence is a woman aged 40-60 years with Graves disease. Donor details come from another sample of the same person, matched by shared clones. The DNA sequence is given as TGCGCCAGCAGCTTGGCGTCTGGGAATCAGCCCCAGCATTTT. It translates to CASSLASGNQPQHF.